The T cell receptor beta chain described here comes from a study of shared clonotypes between healthy human individuals. About the study: Aged between 18 and 49, the donors were a couple of women and three men. Study-level points and caveats: Four donors shared about 5% of their naive CD4 clonotypes. Among the subsets, naive ones generally showed larger estimated richness than memory ones. Tissue TCR repertoires likely differ from these blood-only repertoires.

Per germline, CDR1 SEHNR and CDR2 FQNEAQ (reference sequence). The trim removed 5 bases at V and 4 bases at J, leaving 14 bases unmatched. The CDR3 loop spans 17 amino acids. Sequenced by immunoSEQ multiplex PCR; TCRdb stores in-frame clones only, minus some. The profile covers 2 million to 2.5 million clones, with under 97% appearing a single time and more than 0.1% taken by the ten largest. Comments on this clone: Antigen: not known.

The TCR originated in a man younger than 30 in good health. The chain is built from TRBV7-9 and TRBJ1-3; 7 bases are a match to TRBD1. Source material: naive CD4+ T cells sorted from blood. Subset indicated: CD45RA+ positively selected. CDR3 region: CASSHVAGTATGNTIYF. CDR3 DNA: TGTGCCAGCAGCCATGTGGCCGGGACAGCGACAGGAAACACCATATATTTT.